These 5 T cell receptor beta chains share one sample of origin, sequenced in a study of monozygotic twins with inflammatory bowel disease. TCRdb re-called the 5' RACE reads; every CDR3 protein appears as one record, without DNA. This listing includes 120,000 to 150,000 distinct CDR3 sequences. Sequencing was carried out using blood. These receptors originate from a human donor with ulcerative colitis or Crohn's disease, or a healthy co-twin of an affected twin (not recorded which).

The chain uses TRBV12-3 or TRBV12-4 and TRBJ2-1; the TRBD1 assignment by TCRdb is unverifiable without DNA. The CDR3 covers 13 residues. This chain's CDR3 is CASSLAGGAEQFF.

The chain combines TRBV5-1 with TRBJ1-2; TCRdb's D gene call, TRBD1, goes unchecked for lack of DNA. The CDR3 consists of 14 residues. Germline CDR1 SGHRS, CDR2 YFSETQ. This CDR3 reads CASSLVDRDYGYTF. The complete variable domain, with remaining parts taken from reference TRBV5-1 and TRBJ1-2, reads KAGVTQTPRYLIKTRGQQVTLSCSPISGHRSVSWYQQTPGQGLQFLFEYFSETQRNKGNFPGRFSGRQFSNSRSEMNVSTLELGDSALYLCASSLVDRDYGYTFGSGTRLTVV.

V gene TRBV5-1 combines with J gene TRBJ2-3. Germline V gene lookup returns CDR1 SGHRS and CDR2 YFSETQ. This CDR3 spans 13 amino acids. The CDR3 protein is CASSSGSTDTQYF.

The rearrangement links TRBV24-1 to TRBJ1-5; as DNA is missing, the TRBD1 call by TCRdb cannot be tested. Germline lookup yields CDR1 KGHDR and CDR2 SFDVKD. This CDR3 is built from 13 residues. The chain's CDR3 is CATSQQGNQPQHF.

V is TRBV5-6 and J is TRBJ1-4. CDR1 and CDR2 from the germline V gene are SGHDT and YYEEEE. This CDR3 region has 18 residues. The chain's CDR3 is CASRTRQGPSYSNEKLFF.